Below, 28 T cell receptor beta chains from the same sample are listed, as sequenced in a study of molecular identifiers for immune sequencing clone quantification. TCRdb re-called the PCR reads through MiXCR, storing one row per CDR3 protein. This table holds about half a million distinct CDR3 sequences, about 25% found once. Sequenced sample: naive CD8+ T cells from blood, with Jurkat cell RNA spiked in. Subset here: FACS-sorted CD8+CD4-CCR7+CD45RA+ naive T cells. The receptors derive from a human donor in good health. Some libraries in this study had Jurkat cell RNA spiked in.

This clonotype has more than one count but fewer than ten. This chain uses TRBV12-3 or TRBV12-4 with TRBJ1-2, with D unclear. V lost 6 bases, J lost 5 bases, and 22 bases lay in between. The CDR3 has 16 residues. The CDR3 region has the DNA TGTGCCAGCAGATTTTCTCAGGCAGTCTTTCCTTATGGCTACACCTTC. Protein sequence: CASRFSQAVFPYGYTF.

There are a few counts of this clonotype. A read error may explain this, as a much larger clone is one base away. The rearrangement uses TRBV29-1 and TRBJ2-4; D tentatively fits TRBD1 or TRBD2 (6 bases each). The CDR3 sequence is 13 residues long. The germline CDR1 and CDR2 sequences are SQVTM and ANQGSEA. CDR3 region: CSAGGLAKNIQCF. CDR3 nucleotides: TGCAGCGCCGGGGGCCTGGCCAAAAACATTCAGTGCTTC.

This clonotype was observed many times. V and J are TRBV7-2 and TRBJ2-2; D possibly corresponds to TRBD2 (6 bases). Trimming removed 1 base at V and 1 base at J, with 16 bases between. CDR1 is SGHTA, CDR2 FQGNSA, per germline. The CDR3 sequence is 18 residues long. The CDR3 DNA reads TGTGCCAGCAGCTTAGAGGAGGGCCGAGCGGAGAACACCGGGGAGCTGTTTTTT. The encoded protein is CASSLEEGRAENTGELFF.

This clonotype was detected many times. The V call is TRBV4-3, the J call TRBJ2-3; 8 bases fit TRBD1. Trimming cost V 3 bases and J 6 bases; bases outside gene matches: 5. CDR1 and CDR2 (germline): LGHNA, YSLEER. The CDR3 contains 14 residues. This CDR3 reads CASSQGTGSDTQYF. The CDR3 DNA follows: TGCGCCAGCAGCCAGGGGACAGGTTCTGATACGCAGTATTTT.

This clonotype was recorded a few times. The chain combines TRBV7-9 with TRBJ1-4; a weak D match, TRBD1 (5 bases). The CDR3 is made up of 15 amino acids. Germline V lookup: CDR1 SEHNR, CDR2 FQNEAQ (reference sequence). Trimming pared 2 bases from V and 8 bases from J, leaving 15 bases between. The DNA for the CDR3 is TGTGCCAGCAGCTTACTGGGCCAGGGTTTCGAAAAACTGTTTTTT. It translates to CASSLLGQGFEKLFF. The whole variable domain, filled in from reference TRBV7-9 and TRBJ1-4, reads DTGVSQNPRHKITKRGQNVTFRCDPISEHNRLYWYRQTLGQGPEFLTYFQNEAQLEKSRLLSDRFSAERPKGSFSTLEIQRTEQGDSAMYLCASSLLGQGFEKLFFGSGTQLSVL.

This chain joins TRBV19 and TRBJ2-7, with 9 bases fitting TRBD1. The CDR3 runs 13 residues. CDR1 LNHDA and CDR2 SQIVND come from the germline V gene (reference sequence). V trimming: 4 bases; J trimming: 5 bases; junction bases outside the gene matches: 3. The CDR3 nucleotides are TGTGCCAGTAGTAGGGACAGGGTCCACGAGCAGTACTTC. Translating gives CASSRDRVHEQYF.

This clonotype has only a few counts. The V gene is TRBV6-5, the J gene TRBJ2-7; TRBD1 matches 9 bases. This CDR3 has 15 amino acids. CDR1 is MNHEY, CDR2 SVGAGI, per germline. V trimming: 2 bases; J trimming: 7 bases; junction bases outside the gene matches: 9. The CDR3, as DNA: TGTGCCAGCAGTTACGGGACAGGGCTCTGGGGGGAGCAGTACTTC. Protein product: CASSYGTGLWGEQYF.

Only a few counts were recorded for this clonotype. The genes are TRBV2 and TRBJ2-5; D gene uncertain. V was cut by 5 bases and J by 4 bases, with 14 bases left in between. The CDR3 loop spans 14 amino acids. Per germline, CDR1 SNHLY and CDR2 FYNNEI. This chain's CDR3 is CASSPVGGTETQYF. CDR3 DNA: TGTGCCAGCAGTCCCGTGGGCGGAACAGAGACCCAGTACTTC.

This clonotype showed up many times. The gene calls are TRBV25-1 and TRBJ2-3; no reliable D call. The ends were cut back, 4 bases at V and 5 bases at J, with 7 bases in the middle. Germline CDR1 reads MGHDK; CDR2 reads SYGVNS. The length of the CDR3 is 12 residues. The CDR3 DNA reads as TGTGCCAGCAGTGCCCCGGGAGATACGCAGTATTTT. It codes for CASSAPGDTQYF.

In its sample, this clonotype was seen many times. The V call is TRBV20-1, the J call TRBJ2-4, with D possibly TRBD2 on 7 matching bases. The CDR3 spans 15 residues. V lost 2 bases to trimming and J lost 1 base, with 12 bases between them. Germline CDR1 and CDR2: DFQATT and SNEGSKA (reference sequence). CDR3 sequence (DNA): TGCAGTGCTAGATCGGGGGGCATGGCCAAAAACATTCAGTACTTC. It codes for CSARSGGMAKNIQYF.

In this sample, this clonotype turned up many times. The CDR3 DNA is TGTGCCAGCAGTTACTTTACTAGCGGGAGAGGTGAGCAGTTCTTC. This sequence encodes CASSYFTSGRGEQFF. V is TRBV6-2 or TRBV6-3 and J is TRBJ2-1; 11 bases are shared with TRBD2. The CDR3 extends over 15 amino acids. Germline V gene lookup returns CDR1 MNHEY and CDR2 SVGEGT. Unmatched junction bases numbered 5, after V lost 1 base and J lost 9 bases.

This clonotype was counted at least ten times. This chain links TRBV5-1 with TRBJ2-3; TRBD1 matches at 10 bases. Germline CDR1 is SGHRS and CDR2 is YFSETQ. CDR3 length: 15 amino acids. V trimming: 3 bases; J trimming: 4 bases; junction bases outside the gene matches: 5. The CDR3 loop reads CASSSDRGLSDTQYF. The CDR3 DNA reads TGCGCCAGCAGCTCGGACAGGGGGTTATCAGATACGCAGTATTTT. Together with reference TRBV5-1 and TRBJ2-3, the CDR3 gives the full variable domain: KAGVTQTPRYLIKTRGQQVTLSCSPISGHRSVSWYQQTPGQGLQFLFEYFSETQRNKGNFPGRFSGRQFSNSRSEMNVSTLELGDSALYLCASSSDRGLSDTQYFGPGTRLTVL.

This clonotype was counted at least ten times. In DNA form, the CDR3 reads TGTGCCAGCAGCCTACGGACAGGGATGGGCACCTACAATGAGCAGTTCTTC. Its translation: CASSLRTGMGTYNEQFF. The gene calls are TRBV5-6 and TRBJ2-1, with 8 bases lining up with TRBD1. The germline V gene encodes CDR1 SGHDT and CDR2 YYEEEE. With V trimmed by 4 bases and J by 2 bases, 11 bases remained unmatched. The length of the CDR3 is 17 residues.

As for this clonotype: One end of the junction varies from germline; a read error may be responsible. The chain is built from TRBV6-5 and TRBJ1-1; 7 positions match TRBD1. Germline values: CDR1 MNHEY, CDR2 SVGAGI. The CDR3 is 15 residues long. The CDR3 nucleotides read TGTGCCAGCAACGCACTTACAGGGGTGAACACTGAAGCTTTATTT. Translation: CASNALTGVNTEALF.

The rearrangement joins TRBV5-1 to TRBJ2-7; D gene unclear. The germline gives CDR1 SGHRS, CDR2 YFSETQ. The CDR3 length is 19 residues. V lost 3 bases and J lost 1, with 26 bases in between. The CDR3 loop is CASSYPTGSTGAPSYEQYF. The CDR3 DNA sequence: TGCGCCAGCAGCTACCCGACTGGATCGACTGGAGCCCCTTCCTACGAGCAGTACTTC.

About this clonotype: An end of the junction differs from the germline gene, which may be a read error. V usage is TRBV4-1 and J usage is TRBJ1-5; the match to TRBD1 covers 8 bases. Germline lookup yields CDR1 MGHRA and CDR2 YSYEKL. This CDR3 has 15 residues. The CDR3 loop is CASGQPGQGDQPQHF. The CDR3 DNA reads as TGCGCCAGCGGCCAGCCCGGACAGGGAGATCAGCCCCAGCATTTT.

This chain uses TRBV4-3 with TRBJ1-1; D is unclear. The CDR3 extends over 16 amino acids. V shed 1 base and J shed 0 bases, with 12 bases lying between them. CDR1 is LGHNA and CDR2 is YSLEER in the germline V gene. The CDR3 spells CASSQGTSLMNTEAFF. The CDR3 DNA follows: TGCGCCAGCAGCCAAGGGACGAGCCTCATGAACACTGAAGCTTTCTTT.

This clonotype was seen many times. The CDR3 spells CASSQDNTDTQYF. CDR3 in DNA: TGTGCCAGCTCACAAGACAACACAGATACGCAGTATTTT. The V and J genes are TRBV18 and TRBJ2-3; D is undetermined. CDR3 length: 13 residues. Germline V CDR1 and CDR2: KGHSH, LQKENI. V lost 4 bases to trimming and J lost 2 bases, with 7 bases between them.

This clonotype was seen ten or more times. The chain recombines TRBV9 with TRBJ2-3; the D gene could be TRBD1 or TRBD2 (5 bases each). The CDR3 runs to 14 residues. Trimming shortened V by 0 bases and J by 2 bases, and 7 bases separated the two germline ends. Looked up from germline, CDR1 is SGDLS and CDR2 is YYNGEE. The CDR3 region has the DNA TGTGCCAGCAGCGTAGACGGGGCCACAGATACGCAGTATTTT. Translated: CASSVDGATDTQYF.

About this clonotype itself: Given a much more abundant clone one base away, this may be a read error. This sequence joins TRBV5-1 and TRBJ2-7, with D tentatively TRBD1 (5 bases). The CDR3 runs 15 residues. Germline V gene data show CDR1 as SGHRS and CDR2 as YFSETQ. The CDR3 reads CAGSLALDTSYEQYF. The CDR3 nucleotides read TGCGCCGGCAGCTTGGCCCTGGACACCTCCTACGAGCAGTACTTC.

This clonotype was counted between two and nine times. DNA of the CDR3: TGTGCCACCAGCACCAGGCGTAGTAACAATCAGCCCCAGCATTTT. This encodes CATSTRRSNNQPQHF. This sequence joins TRBV15 and TRBJ1-5; D unclear. This CDR3 has 15 residues. V was pared by 4 bases and J by 3 bases, with 13 bases between. Germline assignment: CDR1 LNHNV and CDR2 YYDKDF (reference sequence).

This clonotype was observed a handful of times. The chain uses TRBV20-1 and TRBJ2-7; possibly TRBD1 for D (6 bases). From germline, CDR1 is DFQATT and CDR2 SNEGSKA (reference sequence). Trimming removed 6 bases at V and 0 bases at J, with 15 bases between. The CDR3 extends over 14 amino acids. The chain's CDR3 is CSAARTASSYEQYF. CDR3 DNA sequence: TGCAGTGCCGCAAGGACAGCTAGCTCCTACGAGCAGTACTTC.

The chain has TRBV12-3 or TRBV12-4 and TRBJ1-5; 10 bases agree with TRBD1. The CDR3 runs 17 residues. The V segment lost 6 bases and the J segment 2 bases; nucleotides outside the gene matches: 10. This chain's CDR3 is CASSDRGLGFGNQPQHF. For the CDR3, the DNA is TGTGCCAGCAGCGACAGGGGGCTCGGATTTGGCAATCAGCCCCAGCATTTT.

In its sample, this clonotype was seen a few times. V usage is TRBV6-1 and J usage is TRBJ1-5; D is undetermined. The V end was cut by 5 bases, the J end by 3 bases, with 14 bases between. Germline lookup yields CDR1 MNHNS and CDR2 SASEGT. The CDR3 covers 15 residues. The CDR3 DNA reads TGTGCCAGCAGTACCCGATCCGATTCCAATCAGCCCCAGCATTTT. Its protein is CASSTRSDSNQPQHF.

This clonotype came up many times. The chain has TRBV13 and TRBJ2-3; 9 positions agree with TRBD2. Germline loops: CDR1 PRHDT, CDR2 FYEKMQ (reference sequence). This CDR3 is 16 amino acids long. After removal of 5 bases from V and 0 bases from J, the junction contained 6 bases not matched to a gene. CDR3 nucleotides: TGTGCCAGCAGCCCGGTGACTAGCGGTAGCACAGATACGCAGTATTTT. The encoded protein is CASSPVTSGSTDTQYF.

The CDR3, as DNA: TGTGCCATCAGTGGCCCGGATCGGACTGGATTCTCTGGAAACACCATATATTTT. Translated, it gives CAISGPDRTGFSGNTIYF. The chain is built from TRBV10-3 and TRBJ1-3; D is unresolved. Per the germline V gene, CDR1 is ENHRY and CDR2 is SYGVKD. V was pared by 4 bases and J by 0 bases, with 19 bases between. The CDR3 runs to 18 residues.

In this sample, this clonotype turned up many times. The CDR3, as DNA: TGTGCCAGCAGTGAGGGGAGTAATCAGCCCCAGCATTTT. It translates to CASSEGSNQPQHF. The J gene is TRBJ1-5, the V gene TRBV27; TRBD1 might be the D (5 bases). The length of the CDR3 is 13 residues. Germline V gene lookup returns CDR1 MNHEY and CDR2 SMNVEV (reference sequence). V was pared by 5 bases and J by 4 bases, with 9 bases between.

V and J are TRBV27 and TRBJ2-7; possible D gene TRBD2, 6 bases. Trimming removed 4 bases from V and 3 bases from J, with 22 bases in between. Germline V lookup: CDR1 MNHEY, CDR2 SMNVEV (reference sequence). This CDR3 has 17 residues. CDR3 in DNA: TGTGCCAGCAGTTGGCGGGGAGGCCGCTCCCTAGACTACGAGCAGTACTTC. Translated: CASSWRGGRSLDYEQYF.